These 12 T cell receptor beta chains were all obtained from the same sample, sequenced in a study of CD8 T cells in Susac syndrome. With random hexamers, 0.5 to 1 ug RNA was reverse transcribed. MiXCR, run by TCRdb on the immunoSEQ multiplex PCR reads, gives a single entry per CDR3 protein. The data show about 140,000 distinct CDR3 sequences, about 95% seen once. The specimen sequenced was CD4+ T cells from PBMCs. The receptors shown here come from a human donor with multiple sclerosis.

Here the CDR3 reads CASSARETDTQYF. The CDR3 DNA sequence: TGCGCCAGCAGTGCCAGGGAGACAGATACGCAGTATTTT. V usage is TRBV5-1 and J usage is TRBJ2-3; D possibly matches TRBD1 or TRBD2 (5 bases each). The V gene lost 5 bases and the J gene lost 3 bases, with 10 bases spanning the gap. Per the germline V gene, CDR1 is SGHRS and CDR2 is YFSETQ. This CDR3 is built from 13 residues.

The genes are TRBV5-4 and TRBJ2-7; D is unclear. Germline V gives CDR1 SGHNT, CDR2 YYREEE (reference sequence). The CDR3 has 14 residues. Trimming removed 0 bases at V and 6 bases at J, with 13 bases between. Here the CDR3 reads CASSLDASRAEQYF. CDR3 DNA: TGTGCCAGCAGCTTGGATGCCTCTCGGGCCGAGCAGTACTTC.

The genes are TRBV19 and TRBJ2-7; 11 bases agree with TRBD1. This CDR3 comprises 14 residues. Germline loops: CDR1 LNHDA, CDR2 SQIVND (reference sequence). V trimming: 7 bases; J trimming: 4 bases; junction bases outside the gene matches: 6. The CDR3 nucleotides read TGTGCCAGTAACCCCGGGACAGGGGGATACGAGCAGTACTTC. This sequence encodes CASNPGTGGYEQYF.

This clonotype was found once. The chain recombines TRBV20-1 with TRBJ2-4; the D gene is possibly TRBD2 (6 bases). The CDR3 spans 12 residues. Germline lookup yields CDR1 DFQATT and CDR2 SNEGSKA (reference sequence). Trimming left V 1 base short and J 7 bases short, with 8 bases between. The CDR3 DNA reads TGCAGTGCTAGAGGACTAGGGAACATTCAGTACTTC. Translated: CSARGLGNIQYF.

The chain joins TRBV10-3 to TRBJ2-3; no clear D. V was shortened by 9 bases and J by 3 bases, with 7 bases between the two germline ends. The CDR3 consists of 11 residues. Germline V lookup: CDR1 ENHRY, CDR2 SYGVKD. CDR3 amino acids: CAMPRTDTQYF. CDR3 nucleotide sequence: TGTGCCATGCCGCGGACAGATACGCAGTATTTT.

This clonotype was counted a single time. The chain employs TRBV5-1 and TRBJ2-1, with D hard to call. The germline CDR1 and CDR2 sequences are SGHRS and YFSETQ. Trimming cost V 3 bases and J 8 bases, with 6 bases left between them. This CDR3 is 11 amino acids long. The chain's CDR3 is CASSSEYEQFF. Written as DNA, the CDR3 is TGCGCCAGCAGCTCCGAATATGAGCAGTTCTTC.

The sample holds one count of this clonotype. The rearrangement joins TRBV29-1 to TRBJ1-4; D is ambiguous. CDR3 length: 12 residues. The V gene lost 4 bases and the J gene lost 1 base, with 4 bases spanning the gap. Germline V lookup: CDR1 SQVTM, CDR2 ANQGSEA. The CDR3: CSVARTNEKLFF. The CDR3 region has the DNA TGCAGCGTTGCGAGAACTAATGAAAAACTGTTTTTT.

The chain couples TRBV4-1 to TRBJ1-5; D is ambiguous. Trimming stripped 0 bases from V and 0 bases from J, with 9 bases between. Germline CDR1 MGHRA, CDR2 YSYEKL. This CDR3 region has 16 residues. The CDR3 reads CASSQDTLGSNQPQHF. The CDR3 DNA is TGCGCCAGCAGCCAAGACACCCTGGGTAGCAATCAGCCCCAGCATTTT.

CDR3 in amino acids: CASSFRTEQYF. CDR3 sequence (DNA): TGTGCCAGCAGCTTCCGGACAGAGCAGTACTTC. J is TRBJ2-7 and V is TRBV13; tentative D call: TRBD1 (5 bases). This CDR3 has 11 amino acids. The ends were cut back, 3 bases at V and 7 bases at J, with 7 bases in the middle. In germline, CDR1 is PRHDT, CDR2 FYEKMQ (reference sequence).

The CDR3, as DNA: TGCAGTGCTAGACAACTCCAGAGCAATCAGCCCCAGCATTTT. Translation: CSARQLQSNQPQHF. The rearrangement links TRBV20-1 to TRBJ1-5; D unresolved. Per the germline V gene, CDR1 is DFQATT and CDR2 is SNEGSKA (reference sequence). The length of the CDR3 is 14 residues. The V end was cut by 2 bases, the J end by 1 base, with 9 bases between.

The chain links TRBV10-3 to TRBJ2-7; the match to TRBD1 covers 10 bases. The CDR3 contains 15 residues. CDR1 ENHRY and CDR2 SYGVKD come from the germline V gene. The junction had 5 bases not matched to a gene; V was cut back by 6 bases and J by 0 bases. The CDR3 nucleotides read TGTGCCATCAGGTCGGACAGGGGGGACTCCTACGAGCAGTACTTC. As protein: CAIRSDRGDSYEQYF.

The chain uses TRBV29-1 and TRBJ1-1; D unclear. Per germline, CDR1 SQVTM and CDR2 ANQGSEA. This CDR3 has 11 residues. V was trimmed by 3 bases and J by 0 bases, leaving 2 bases between them. CDR3 sequence: CSVEMNTEAFF. CDR3 coding DNA: TGCAGCGTTGAGATGAACACTGAAGCTTTCTTT.